This record covers a single TCR beta chain. The time point denotes: pre-sensitization, week 0. As to treatment: therapeutic diphenylcyclopropenone sensitization with weekly scalp DPC. TCRdb re-called the RACE reads with MiXCR, one entry per CDR3 protein. The repertoire holds approximately 80,000 distinct CDR3 sequences, with approximately 15% as singletons. Germline loops: CDR1 MNHEY, CDR2 SVGEGT. Germline trimming cut 4 bases from V and 0 bases from J; bases unmatched to any gene: 7. This CDR3 spans 17 amino acids. The data originate from a study of human T cells and chemical hapten exposure. The V gene is TRBV6-2 or TRBV6-3, the J gene TRBJ2-7, with 12 bases identical to TRBD2. The sequences come from whole blood, collected in connection with sensitization to the hapten diphenylcyclopropenone (DPC). The sequence was collected from a woman in her fifties or sixties with alopecia areata. Some clones in this sample may be carry-over from other donors' samples. In DNA, the CDR3 is TGTGCCAGCAGTTGGACTAGCGGGGCCAGAAACTCCTACGAGCAGTACTTC. Its protein product is CASSWTSGARNSYEQYF.